The 7 T cell receptor beta chains given below trace back to one sample, sequenced in a study of blood T cell repertoires in COVID-19. Measured with immunoSEQ multiplex PCR; TCRdb has only the in-frame clones, and not every one. Found here are about 300,000 clones, about 88% of them singletons; the top ten hold roughly 1.5%. Sequencing used peripheral blood. These receptors were collected from a human donor with COVID-19, enrolled during active disease. The donor label of this sample is uncertain.

This chain connects TRBV6-2 or TRBV6-3 to TRBJ2-7; D remains unclear. Looked up from germline, CDR1 is MNHEY and CDR2 is SVGEGT. The V gene lost 2 bases and the J gene lost 2 bases, with 4 bases spanning the gap. The CDR3 length is 12 residues. The CDR3 here is CASSYQTYEQYF. As DNA, the CDR3 is TGTGCCAGCAGTTACCAGACCTACGAGCAGTACTTC.

The chain is built from TRBV30 and TRBJ1-2; perhaps TRBD1 as D (6 bases). This CDR3 has 15 residues. V dropped 0 bases and J dropped 7 bases, with 18 bases sitting between them. Germline assignment: CDR1 GTSNPN and CDR2 SVGIG (reference sequence). The DNA of the CDR3 is TGTGCCTGGAGTGTAGGGCGGGGGCGCGCGACTGGCTACACCTTC. Translation gives CAWSVGRGRATGYTF.

Points on this clone: The sample carries other DNA sequences with the same CDR3. This chain joins TRBV11-3 and TRBJ2-5; 14 nucleotides match TRBD2. The trim removed 5 bases at V and 5 bases at J, leaving 4 bases unmatched. The CDR3 spans 15 residues. Per germline, CDR1 SGHNT and CDR2 YENEEA. CDR3 loop: CASSLGLAGEETQYF. The CDR3 bases are TGTGCCAGCAGCCTGGGACTAGCGGGAGAGGAGACCCAGTACTTC. Combining the CDR3 with reference TRBV11-3 and TRBJ2-5 gives the whole variable domain EAGVVQSPRYKIIEKKQPVAFWCNPISGHNTLYWYLQNLGQGPELLIRYENEEAVDDSQLPKDRFSAERLKGVDSTLKIQPAELGDSAVYLCASSLGLAGEETQYFGPGTRLLVL.

This rearrangement joins TRBV24-1 to TRBJ2-1; tentative D call: TRBD2 (6 bases). The V and J ends lost 7 bases and 0 bases respectively, with 9 bases between them. This CDR3 is 14 amino acids long. Germline CDR1 and CDR2: KGHDR and SFDVKD. The CDR3 is CATRGGSSYNEQFF. The CDR3 DNA is TGTGCCACCAGGGGAGGTAGCTCCTACAATGAGCAGTTCTTC.

This clone occurred a few times. The gene calls are TRBV12-5 and TRBJ2-3, with D unresolved. Trimming left V 7 bases short and J 2 bases short, with 4 bases between. CDR3 length equals 11 residues. The germline V gene encodes CDR1 LGHNT and CDR2 FRNRAP. The CDR3 protein is CASAVTDTQYF. The CDR3 DNA reads as TGTGCTAGTGCCGTCACAGATACGCAGTATTTT.

This clone was recorded only once. The rearrangement links TRBV30 to TRBJ1-1; tentatively, D is TRBD1 (6 bases). Germline CDR1 and CDR2: GTSNPN and SVGIG (reference sequence). Trimming removed 2 bases from V and 7 bases from J, with 17 bases in between. The CDR3 is 14 amino acids. For the CDR3, the DNA is TGTGCCTGGAGTAAATGGACAGTCGGTGGTGAAGCTTTCTTT. Amino acids: CAWSKWTVGGEAFF.

The rearrangement links TRBV29-1 to TRBJ2-2, with D possibly TRBD1 on 6 matching bases. Germline CDR1 reads SQVTM; CDR2 reads ANQGSEA. The V gene lost 3 bases and the J gene lost 6 bases, with 20 bases spanning the gap. This CDR3 has 16 residues. In nucleotides, the CDR3 is TGCAGCGTTGATCGCCCGGACAGACCCTCTCCCGGGGAGCTGTTTTTT. Translated, it gives CSVDRPDRPSPGELFF.